The clone carrying this TCR beta chain appeared a single time. As yet, its antigen is unknown. This sample stems from a study of tumor-infiltrating lymphocytes in primary liver carcinoma. The study's findings and limits: Significantly greater top-250-clone fractions characterized tumors relative to blood (p = 0.039). Pairs of tumor regions overlapped more than tumor-adjacent and tumor-blood pairs did. Appearing in all five tumor regions was true of only about 7.5-25% of top clones.

From 500 ng of total RNA, TCR beta-specific cDNA was reverse-transcribed using a constant-region primer. Slightly modified ARM-PCR served as the procedure for the TCR beta libraries. These libraries came from three rounds of nested multiplex PCR. Amplification in the first two PCR rounds was performed using TRBV1-TRBV30 forward primers and a C-beta reverse primer for around 10 cycles each. TCRdb re-called the multiplex PCR reads with MiXCR, one entry per CDR3 protein. The sample gives 100,000 to 150,000 distinct CDR3 sequences, around 64% of which show up once; 7% to 10% is in the top ten. The germline gives CDR1 SGHAT, CDR2 FQNNGV. The V and J ends lost 5 bases and 12 bases respectively, with 26 bases between them. CDR3 size: 15 residues. Taking about 20-31 mg of unsorted bulk tissue, the authors co-extracted RNA and DNA. Every tumor yielded five separate sampled regions.

The receptor comes from a woman aged 55-70 years with primary liver carcinoma and hepatitis B virus infection. The sample consisted of liver tumor tissue from sampling region 3. Subset indicated: tumor region T3, left-lateral pole. The V and J genes are TRBV11-2 and TRBJ2-7; tentatively, D is TRBD1 (7 bases). This CDR3 is CASSPGGSRGYKRYF. Here the CDR3 DNA reads TGTGCCAGCAGCCCAGGGGGGTCAAGGGGGTACAAGCGGTACTTC.